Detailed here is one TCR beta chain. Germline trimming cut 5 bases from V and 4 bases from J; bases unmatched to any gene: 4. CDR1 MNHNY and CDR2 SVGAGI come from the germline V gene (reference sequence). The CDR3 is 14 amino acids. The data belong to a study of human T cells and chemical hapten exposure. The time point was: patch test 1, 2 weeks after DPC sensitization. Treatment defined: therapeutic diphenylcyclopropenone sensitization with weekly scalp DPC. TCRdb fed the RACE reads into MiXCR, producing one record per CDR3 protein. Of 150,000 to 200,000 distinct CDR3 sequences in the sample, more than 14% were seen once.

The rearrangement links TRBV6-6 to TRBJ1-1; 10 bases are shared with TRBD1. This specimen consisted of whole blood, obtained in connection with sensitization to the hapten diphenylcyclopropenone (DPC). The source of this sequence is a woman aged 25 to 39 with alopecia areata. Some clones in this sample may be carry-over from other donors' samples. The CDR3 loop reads CASSRDRGPTEAFF. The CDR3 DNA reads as TGTGCCAGCAGTCGCGACAGGGGGCCCACTGAAGCTTTCTTT.